This entry features one T cell receptor beta chain sequence. Its target is unknown. The sample belongs to a study of post-analysis software for immune sequencing data. Germline values: CDR1 DFQATT, CDR2 SNEGSKA (reference sequence). The CDR3 spans 13 residues. The V segment lost 6 bases and the J segment 4 bases; nucleotides outside the gene matches: 3. Study observations and caveats: Higher frequency in patients than in controls was seen for a handful of TRBV segments, with TRBV5-6, TRBV5-1 and TRBV20-1 among them. Controls significantly exceeded multiple sclerosis patients in normalized Chao1 diversity.

Unique molecular identifiers tagged the TCR beta cDNA libraries. TCRdb re-analysed the PCR reads in MiXCR, keeping a single row per CDR3 protein. There are about 810,000 distinct CDR3 sequences in the sample; approximately 50% occur only once, and about 4.5% lies in the top ten. Sequences were obtained from blood. The V gene is TRBV20-1, the J gene TRBJ2-3, with TRBD2 identical over 11 bases. This clonotype was sampled from a girl aged 10 to 17 with multiple sclerosis. The CDR3 loop is CSAKLAGADTQYF. CDR3 nucleotides: TGCAGTGCCAAACTAGCGGGAGCAGATACGCAGTATTTT.